The present entry profiles one T cell receptor beta chain with its context. Its specificity is unknown. TCRdb recomputed calls from the reads with MiXCR, one row per CDR3 protein. The table shows some 900,000 distinct CDR3 sequences, with approximately 32% occurring only once. This sample is drawn from a study of T cell repertoires in cytomegalovirus infection. Study details: It can be stated that public TCR beta signatures indicated CMV infection as well as a matching HLA type. Study results and caveats: The response measured ex vivo was dominated by TCR beta clonotypes (HLA-C-restricted and CMV-specific). Cumulative frequency of public TCR beta families picked out carriers of CMV plus the relevant HLA.

V was trimmed by 2 bases and J by 6 bases, leaving 7 bases between them. This CDR3 contains 12 residues. The V gene's germline CDR1 is MNHEY and CDR2 SVGEGT. The rearrangement uses TRBV6-2 or TRBV6-3 and TRBJ1-1; D remains ambiguous. The receptor was isolated from a human donor in good health (CMV status not recorded). Some clones in this sample may be carry-over from other donors' samples. Here the sequenced sample was cultured CD8+ T cells from PBMCs, taken from culture after CMV antigen stimulation. Written as DNA, the CDR3 is TGTGCCAGCAGTTACGTAGGAGCTGAAGCTTTCTTT. It specifies CASSYVGAEAFF.